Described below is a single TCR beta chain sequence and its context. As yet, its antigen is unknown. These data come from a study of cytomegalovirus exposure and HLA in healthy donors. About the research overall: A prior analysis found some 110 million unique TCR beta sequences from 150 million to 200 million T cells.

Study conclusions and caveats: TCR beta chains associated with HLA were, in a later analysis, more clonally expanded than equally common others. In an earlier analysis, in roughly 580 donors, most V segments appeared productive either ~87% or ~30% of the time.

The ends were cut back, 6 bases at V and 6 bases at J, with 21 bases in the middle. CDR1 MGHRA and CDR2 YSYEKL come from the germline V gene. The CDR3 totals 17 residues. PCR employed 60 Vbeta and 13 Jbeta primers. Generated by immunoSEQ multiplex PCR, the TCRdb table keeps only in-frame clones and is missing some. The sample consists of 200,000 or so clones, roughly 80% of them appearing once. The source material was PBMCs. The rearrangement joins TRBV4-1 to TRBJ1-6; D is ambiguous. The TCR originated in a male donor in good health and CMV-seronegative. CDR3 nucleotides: TGCGCCAGCAGACCCCAACCCGGCAGCGTAGTTAATTCACCCCTCCACTTT. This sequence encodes CASRPQPGSVVNSPLHF.